This TCR beta chain was identified during a study of blood T cell repertoires in COVID-19. Whole-study context: The United States, Italy and Spain were the sources of the acute and convalescent COVID-19 samples. T cells, B-cell-depleted T cells, or PBMCs supplied cDNA or gDNA.

Per the original methods: Amplified reference gene primers provided the basis for estimating nucleated cell counts. Assay used: immunoSEQ multiplex PCR; TCRdb lists only in-frame clones, some missing. V and J calls and clone size are copied from that table; D and trimming were computed from the DNA. The sample lists fewer than 250,000 clones; roughly nine tenths were seen once. The germline CDR1 and CDR2 sequences are SGHVS and FQNEAQ. With 5 bases removed from V and 0 bases from J, the gap between germline ends came to 11 bases. The CDR3 consists of 16 residues. This rearrangement joins TRBV7-8 to TRBJ1-6; no clear D gene. The sequence was collected from a woman between 65 and 79 years old with acute or convalescent COVID-19. The material sequenced was peripheral blood. CDR3 region: CASSQSSSSYNSPLHF. In nucleotides, the CDR3 is TGTGCCAGCAGCCAGTCCTCGAGCTCCTATAATTCACCCCTCCACTTT.